This entry is about one TCR beta chain. Germline assignment: CDR1 MRHNA and CDR2 SNTAGT. There are 11 residues in the CDR3. V lost 4 bases, J lost 15 bases, and 13 bases lay in between. The data were taken from a study of blood T cell repertoires in COVID-19. The wider study: Sample material is recorded as cDNA or gDNA derived from T cells, B-cell-depleted T cells, or PBMCs.

Profiled with immunoSEQ multiplex PCR; TCRdb holds only in-frame clones, not every one. The repertoire holds some 90,000 clones, with 82% as singletons. The receptor was isolated from a man in his 70s with active or convalescent COVID-19. This chain links TRBV6-4 with TRBJ2-1; D may be TRBD2 (6 bases). Sequences were obtained from peripheral blood. CDR3 DNA: TGTGCCAGCAGTGCCGGGAGACGGCTGTTCTTC. Protein sequence: CASSAGRRLFF.